The present entry profiles one T cell receptor (beta chain) with its context. The data derive from a study of blood T cell repertoires in COVID-19. Study summary: Donors in the United States, Italy and Spain gave samples during acute or convalescent COVID-19.

Authors' processing steps: By means of reference gene primer amplification, nucleated cell counts were estimated. Using immunoSEQ multiplex PCR, the repertoire was profiled, and TCRdb retains in-frame clones only, with some absent. V, J and clone size derive from that table, while D and trimming were established from the DNA sequence. Of 300,000 to 350,000 clones listed, around nine tenths are singletons. All enrollees were roughly 18 to 89 years old and from 25 or so US areas. Germline-derived CDR1 and CDR2 are SGHTA and FQGTGA. Losses at the gene ends were 6 bases for V and 8 bases for J; bases not matched to a gene: 1. The CDR3 totals 11 residues.

The chain is built from TRBV7-3 and TRBJ2-1, with 7 bases that match TRBD1. Sequencing was done on a sample of PBMCs or T cells enriched from blood (not recorded which). The TCR originated in a woman in her 30s who had been exposed to COVID-19. In DNA, the CDR3 is TGTGCCAGCAGAGGGGGCGATGAGCAGTTCTTC. It translates to CASRGGDEQFF.